This TCR beta chain appears in the sequencing data of a study of T cells after yellow fever vaccination. In TCRdb, the 5' RACE reads were re-called with MiXCR into one record per CDR3 protein. The sample holds more than 300,000 distinct CDR3 sequences, around a tenth seen once. There are a few counts of this clonotype. The CDR3 is made up of 14 amino acids. Between the trimmed V and J ends, which lost 0 bases and 6 bases, there was a span of 7 bases. CDR1 is SGHRS, CDR2 YFSETQ, per germline. The chain links TRBV5-1 to TRBJ1-6, with D uncertain. This receptor was taken from a man between 18 and 29 years old who received the YFV17D yellow fever vaccine. The starting material was CD4+ T cells sorted from PBMCs, obtained 45 days after the yellow fever booster vaccination. This CDR3 is CASSLAAVNSPLHF. The CDR3, as DNA: TGCGCCAGCAGCTTGGCCGCTGTTAATTCACCCCTCCACTTT.